Below are 17 T cell receptor beta chains sequenced from a single sample in a study of a mutant IDH1 vaccine in newly diagnosed glioma. These TCRs are of unknown antigen specificity. The time point is: week 5, during vaccination. A 20-mer mutant IDH1 peptide at 300 ug was injected subcutaneously with topical imiquimod. Assay: immunoSEQ multiplex PCR; the TCRdb copy retains only in-frame clones and omits some. The sample carries around 35,000 clones, approximately 83% recorded once. The input for sequencing was PBMCs, taken from a glioma patient whose treatment included an IDH1 peptide vaccine. The receptors were sampled from a man aged 25 to 40 with glioma.

The sample holds one count of this clone. The rearrangement joins TRBV2 to TRBJ2-5, with D perhaps matching TRBD1 (6 bases). With 8 bases removed from V and 1 base from J, the gap between germline ends came to 14 bases. The CDR3 sequence is 14 residues long. The V gene's germline CDR1 is SNHLY and CDR2 FYNNEI. DNA of the CDR3: TGTGCCAGCTGGTCACAGGGTTCCCAAGAGACCCAGTACTTC. It translates to CASWSQGSQETQYF.

This chain connects TRBV6-1 to TRBJ2-7; D is possibly TRBD2 (6 bases). V was clipped by 7 bases and J by 6 bases, with 19 bases between them. Germline V gene data show CDR1 as MNHNS and CDR2 as SASEGT. The CDR3 is 14 amino acids. CDR3 coding DNA: TGTGCCAGCAATCCCTCGGGCGGAGGGGCCGAGCAGTACTTC. It encodes CASNPSGGGAEQYF.

This clone appeared once. V is TRBV11-2 and J is TRBJ2-7, with 7 bases matching TRBD1. Germline V gives CDR1 SGHAT, CDR2 FQNNGV. V dropped 4 bases and J dropped 3; count of bases not matched to a gene: 9. The CDR3 is made up of 15 amino acids. The CDR3 DNA sequence: TGTGCCAGCAGCTCTCGGACAGGTTCTAACTACGAGCAGTACTTC. Encoded protein: CASSSRTGSNYEQYF.

This clone was picked up one time. This chain links TRBV2 with TRBJ2-1; TRBD2 agrees at 13 bases. J gave up 7 bases and V 2 bases, and 2 bases lay outside the gene matches. Looked up from germline, CDR1 is SNHLY and CDR2 is FYNNEI. The CDR3 spans 15 residues. In DNA form, the CDR3 reads TGTGCCAGCAGTGAATCGGGACTAGCGGGGAATGAGCAGTTCTTC. Translated, it gives CASSESGLAGNEQFF.

The chain is built from TRBV2 and TRBJ2-7; D remains ambiguous. The CDR3 contains 13 residues. V was cut by 3 bases and J by 2 bases, with 8 bases left in between. Germline lookup yields CDR1 SNHLY and CDR2 FYNNEI. This CDR3 reads CASSDYVAYEQYF. The CDR3 nucleotides are TGTGCCAGCAGTGATTATGTAGCCTACGAGCAGTACTTC.

The genes are TRBV2 and TRBJ2-1, with 9 bases aligning to TRBD1. Germline assignment: CDR1 SNHLY and CDR2 FYNNEI. The ends lost 5 bases at V and 3 bases at J; junction bases unmatched: 2. This CDR3 spans 14 amino acids. CDR3 region: CASSWGQGYNEQFF. The CDR3 bases are TGTGCCAGCAGTTGGGGACAGGGCTACAATGAGCAGTTCTTC.

This rearrangement joins TRBV4-3 to TRBJ2-3, with 12 positions matching TRBD2. Trimming removed 0 bases from V and 3 bases from J; junction bases left unmatched: 7. In germline, CDR1 is LGHNA, CDR2 YSLEER. The CDR3 has 18 amino acids. The chain's CDR3 is CASSQDRPSGGVTDTQYF. The CDR3 DNA reads as TGCGCCAGCAGCCAAGATCGGCCTAGCGGGGGGGTAACAGATACGCAGTATTTT.

This clone was found a few times. CDR3 loop: CASSVDLRQPQHF. The CDR3 bases are TGTGCCAGCAGCGTAGACCTCCGTCAGCCCCAGCATTTT. The chain combines TRBV9 with TRBJ1-5; D gene ambiguous. Germline V lookup: CDR1 SGDLS, CDR2 YYNGEE. This CDR3 spans 13 amino acids. V was cut by 0 bases and J by 6 bases, with 7 bases left in between. Variable domain in full (rest from reference TRBV9 and TRBJ1-5): DSGVTQTPKHLITATGQRVTLRCSPRSGDLSVYWYQQSLDQGLQFLIQYYNGEERAKGNILERFSAQQFPDLHSELNLSSLELGDSALYFCASSVDLRQPQHFGDGTRLSIL.

DNA of the CDR3: TGTGCCAGCAGCCGGACAGAACAAGTGACAGATACGCAGTATTTT. Amino acids: CASSRTEQVTDTQYF. The chain uses TRBV6-5 and TRBJ2-3; the D gene is possibly TRBD1 (6 bases). From germline, CDR1 is MNHEY and CDR2 SVGAGI. V was trimmed by 6 bases and J by 3 bases, leaving 16 bases between them. There are 15 residues in the CDR3.

The chain joins TRBV10-1 to TRBJ2-6; the match to TRBD1 covers 7 bases. The CDR3 runs 15 residues. The V gene end was trimmed by 9 bases and the J gene end by 3 bases; junction bases not matched to a gene: 8. Germline V gene data show CDR1 as WNHNN and CDR2 as SYGVQD (reference sequence). The CDR3 reads CASSGTALGANVLTF. The DNA of the CDR3 is TGCGCCAGTTCCGGGACAGCCCTTGGGGCCAACGTCCTGACTTTC.

This rearrangement joins TRBV5-1 to TRBJ1-2, with unresolved D. Germline V gene sequence: CDR1 SGHRS, CDR2 YFSETQ. Trimming removed 4 bases from V and 4 bases from J, with 11 bases in between. CDR3 length equals 13 residues. CDR3 sequence reads: CASSPDTLYGYTF. The CDR3 nucleotides read TGCGCCAGCAGCCCTGACACACTCTATGGCTACACCTTC. Combining the CDR3 with reference TRBV5-1 and TRBJ1-2 gives the whole variable domain KAGVTQTPRYLIKTRGQQVTLSCSPISGHRSVSWYQQTPGQGLQFLFEYFSETQRNKGNFPGRFSGRQFSNSRSEMNVSTLELGDSALYLCASSPDTLYGYTFGSGTRLTVV.

In its sample, this clone was seen a few times. The J gene is TRBJ1-1, the V gene TRBV5-4; D is unresolved. The length of the CDR3 is 13 residues. The V end was cut by 3 bases, the J end by 1 base, with 7 bases between. Germline V gene sequence: CDR1 SGHNT, CDR2 YYREEE (reference sequence). Written as DNA, the CDR3 is TGTGCCAGCAGCTCTGCAGGGAACACTGAAGCTTTCTTT. Its protein product is CASSSAGNTEAFF.

This clone was observed once. The chain combines TRBV4-1 with TRBJ2-5; a weak D match, TRBD1 (5 bases). Germline CDR1 and CDR2: MGHRA and YSYEKL. The CDR3 extends over 17 amino acids. Trimming shortened V by 1 base and J by 5 bases, and 20 bases separated the two germline ends. CDR3 in DNA: TGCGCCAGCAGCCAAGTATTTCTGGCCGCAGGGTTTGAGACCCAGTACTTC. Translating it yields CASSQVFLAAGFETQYF.

The V gene is TRBV6-1, the J gene TRBJ2-2, with D unclear. Trimming left V 10 bases short and J 3 bases short, with 6 bases between. The germline gives CDR1 MNHNS, CDR2 SASEGT. The CDR3 runs 11 residues. In DNA, the CDR3 is TGTGCCATCACGGACACCGGGGAGCTGTTTTTT. It encodes CAITDTGELFF.

The chain recombines TRBV7-9 with TRBJ2-5, with 9 bases that match TRBD1. J lost 5 bases, V lost 1 base, and 2 bases had no gene match. Germline V CDR1 and CDR2: SEHNR, FQNEAQ (reference sequence). The CDR3 has 14 amino acids. CDR3 sequence: CASSLDRGLETQYF. As DNA, the CDR3 is TGTGCCAGCAGCTTAGACAGGGGGCTTGAGACCCAGTACTTC.

CDR3 DNA: TGTGCCAGCGTAGTGAACACTGAAGCTTTCTTT. The encoded protein is CASVVNTEAFF. V is TRBV2 and J is TRBJ1-1; D uncertain. Germline V gives CDR1 SNHLY, CDR2 FYNNEI. Trimming pared 8 bases from V and 0 bases from J, leaving 4 bases between. The CDR3 consists of 11 residues.

V usage is TRBV5-1 and J usage is TRBJ1-1; 8 bases agree with TRBD1. Unmatched junction bases numbered 9, after V lost 1 base and J lost 4 bases. The CDR3 covers 16 residues. Germline loops: CDR1 SGHRS, CDR2 YFSETQ. The CDR3 spells CASSLTGGLMSTEAFF. CDR3 nucleotide sequence: TGCGCCAGCAGCTTGACAGGGGGTCTTATGAGCACTGAAGCTTTCTTT.